This T cell receptor (beta chain) derives from a study of Ad26.COV2.S vaccination and SARS-CoV-2 variants. Turning to the study itself: Donor got 5x10^10 or 1x10^11 viral particles of Ad26.COV2.S.

General study results and limits: Vaccinees and placebo recipients showed similar non-spike TCR breadth. Vaccine recipients surpassed placebo recipients in spike-specific TCR breadth. Once vaccination had occurred, spike-specific CD8+ and CD4+ T cell responses reportedly showed substantial breadth.

Concerning this clone itself: Its antigen is not known.

Clones were sequenced by immunoSEQ multiplex PCR, and TCRdb holds only the in-frame ones, with some missing. This table holds 350,000 to 500,000 clones, roughly 87% found once. CDR3 size: 14 residues. Trimming took 4 bases from V and 5 from J, leaving 16 bases between them. Germline loops: CDR1 SGHNT, CDR2 YYREEE (reference sequence). Treatment of the sample: 19 received Ad26.COV2.S at low or high dose, single or two shots; about 5 received placebo; per-sample allocation not given. On day 63 after the first injection, vaccine and placebo recipients gave samples. This sequence originates from a person between 18 and 65 years old who received the Ad26.COV2.S COVID-19 vaccine or a placebo. The genes are TRBV5-4 and TRBJ2-7, with D unclear. The input for sequencing was peripheral blood, taken in a trial of Ad26.COV2.S vaccine versus placebo. CDR3 amino acids: CASSTVWSAHEQYF. DNA of the CDR3: TGTGCCAGCAGCACCGTTTGGAGCGCCCACGAGCAGTACTTC.